This T cell receptor beta chain was recovered during a study of early T cells in non-severe SARS-CoV-2 infection. In the study overall: Bulk RNA from unsorted whole blood was sequenced; chains were unpaired. Study-wide findings and caveats: Anti-spike CD8 responses were favored by VDJdb matching, which missed private and CD4 specificities.

On this clonotype: Its antigen remains unknown.

This CDR3 has 13 amino acids. Germline CDR1 is SQVTM and CDR2 is ANQGSEA. The V and J ends lost 3 bases and 4 bases, in that order; junction bases with no gene match: 5. Unique molecular identifiers (one per individual cDNA molecule) were attached. TCRdb passed the 5' RACE reads through MiXCR, listing each CDR3 protein once. This sample has about 75,000 distinct CDR3 sequences, with around 11% found just once. This TCR came from an adult who was a healthcare worker with PCR-confirmed SARS-CoV-2 infection or an uninfected control (not recorded which). This rearrangement joins TRBV29-1 to TRBJ1-2; 7 nucleotides line up with TRBD1. This specimen was whole blood, taken at baseline. The CDR3 sequence: CSVEGTAIYGYTF. The CDR3, as DNA: TGCAGCGTTGAGGGGACAGCCATCTATGGCTACACCTTC.